These T cell receptor beta chains were read from a single sample in a study of vaccination and CD4 T cells after COVID-19. From the PCR reads, TCRdb called clonotypes with MiXCR, one entry per CDR3 protein. The repertoire has 20,000 to 25,000 distinct CDR3 sequences, 30% of them found once; the top ten carry approximately 3%. What these receptors recognize is not known. The sample here was CD4+ T cells from blood, cultured in vitro, taken about 7 months after SARS-CoV-2 vaccination. Every receptor here comes from a human donor who had recovered from COVID-19. The CDR3 runs from the conserved cysteine through the conserved F or W. Each record gives: V gene, J gene, D gene, clone size, CDR3 protein, CDR3 DNA. The D gene is left open where the match is weak. Not all rows give a size; the values are once, few, many and, for expanded clones, a class.

TRBV6-2/TRBV6-3	TRBJ1-5	NA	few	CASSYSQRGVVNQPQHF	TGTGCCAGCAGTTACTCTCAAAGAGGGGTGGTAAATCAGCCCCAGCATTTT
TRBV6-2/TRBV6-3	TRBJ1-1	NA	NA	CASSSLQSLITEAFF	TGTGCCAGCAGTTCGTTACAGAGCCTGATCACTGAAGCTTTCTTT
TRBV20-1	TRBJ2-5	NA	NA	CSARDSGQETQYF	TGCAGTGCTAGAGATTCGGGACAAGAGACCCAGTACTTC
TRBV7-3	TRBJ1-2	NA	NA	CASSLGANYGYTF	TGTGCCAGCAGCCTGGGGGCTAACTATGGCTACACCTTC
TRBV7-3	TRBJ2-3	NA	few	CASSPSRRADTQYF	TGTGCCAGCAGCCCCTCGCGGAGGGCGGATACGCAGTATTTT
TRBV28	TRBJ1-2	NA	few	CASNTPQVGGYGYTF	TGTGCCAGCAACACCCCCCAGGTCGGAGGATATGGCTACACCTTC
TRBV20-1	TRBJ2-7	NA	NA	CSARDVLESSYEQYF	TGCAGTGCTAGAGATGTCCTGGAGAGTTCCTACGAGCAGTACTTC
TRBV11-3	TRBJ2-1	NA	few	CASSQGGSDEQFF	TGTGCCAGCAGCCAGGGGGGGAGCGATGAGCAGTTCTTC
TRBV20-1	TRBJ2-4	NA	NA	CSATTVGMAKNIQYF	TGCAGTGCTACTACCGTAGGGATGGCCAAAAACATTCAGTACTTC
TRBV24-1	TRBJ2-1	TRBD1	once	CATSVLDRGLMFF	TGTGCCACCAGTGTTCTGGACAGGGGGCTAATGTTCTTC
TRBV10-3	TRBJ2-7	NA	NA	CAISPSGTSYEQYF	TGTGCCATCAGTCCGAGCGGTACTTCCTACGAGCAGTACTTC
TRBV19	TRBJ2-5	TRBD2	NA	CASMSSGSETQYF	TGTGCCAGTATGTCTAGCGGGAGCGAGACCCAGTACTTC
TRBV11-3	TRBJ1-2	TRBD1	NA	CASSRTGFRCGYTF	TGTGCCAGCAGCCGGACAGGGTTTCGTTGTGGCTACACCTTC
TRBV6-2/TRBV6-3	TRBJ1-1	NA	NA	CASSYIVVTGTEAFF	TGTGCCAGCAGTTACATCGTGGTAACAGGCACTGAAGCTTTCTTT
TRBV2	TRBJ1-6	NA	once	CASSGGRPSVKPLHF	TGTGCCAGCAGTGGGGGACGGCCGTCTGTTAAACCCCTCCACTTT
TRBV28	TRBJ1-6	NA	NA	CASSFRQGNSPLHF	TGTGCCAGCAGTTTTCGGCAGGGGAATTCACCCCTCCACTTT
TRBV6-1	TRBJ2-4	NA	few	CASSAPAVNIQYF	TGTGCCAGCAGTGCCCCGGCCGTAAACATTCAGTACTTC
TRBV20-1	TRBJ2-2	NA	NA	CSARDQTGELFF	TGCAGTGCTAGAGATCAGACCGGGGAGCTGTTTTTT
TRBV20-1	TRBJ1-2	NA	NA	CSARTETNYGYTF	TGCAGTGCTCGGACAGAGACTAACTATGGCTACACCTTC